These T cell receptor beta chains were read from a single sample in a study of shared clonotypes between healthy human individuals. Produced via immunoSEQ multiplex PCR; TCRdb's table is partial and in-frame only. The profile shows approximately 350,000 clones, around 96% of them singletons. The sequencing sample was made of memory CD8+ T cells sorted from blood. The receptors shown here come from a man aged 25 to 45 in good health. CDR3s leave out the opening cysteine and the closing phenylalanine or tryptophan. A D gene is named only where the DNA matches it firmly. Clone size is given for some rows only: seen once, a few or many times, or a class if the clone is expanded.

TRBV25-1	NA	NA	TRBJ2-5	ASSVVETQY
TRBV6-1	NA	NA	TRBJ1-1	ASSVRHGGSAEAF
TRBV28	TRBD2	NA	TRBJ2-7	ASSLKAGDYEQY
TRBV4-2	NA	NA	TRBJ1-2	ASSQAPGDNYGYT
TRBV28	TRBD1	NA	TRBJ1-2	ASTPGTGVNYGYT
TRBV9	TRBD2	NA	TRBJ2-1	ASSVGTSGYNEQF
TRBV9	NA	NA	TRBJ2-7	ASSVGSGASYEQY
TRBV5-1	TRBD2	NA	TRBJ2-1	ASSLRGLGYNEQF
TRBV5-6	TRBD2	NA	TRBJ2-7	ASSSPGLAVEQY
TRBV30	NA	NA	TRBJ1-1	AWSVKGTEAF
TRBV25-1	TRBD1	NA	TRBJ2-2	ASNRQGANTGELF
TRBV6-4	NA	NA	TRBJ2-7	ASSDSWGYYEQY
TRBV7-6	NA	NA	TRBJ2-1	ASSTGSSYNEQF
TRBV7-9	NA	NA	TRBJ2-1	ASSFRDYNEQF
TRBV11-2	TRBD2	NA	TRBJ2-5	ASSLDELAGETQY
TRBV7-9	NA	NA	TRBJ1-4	ASSFHEKLF
TRBV9	TRBD2	once	TRBJ2-1	ASSARMGLLYNEQF
TRBV2	TRBD2	NA	TRBJ2-5	ASTSLRLAGGSLAQY
TRBV27	NA	NA	TRBJ2-5	ASSLYHQETQY
TRBV4-2	TRBD2	NA	TRBJ2-5	ASSQDPAGGAETQY
TRBV28	NA	NA	TRBJ1-3	ASSLAGLSSGNTIY
TRBV7-9	NA	NA	TRBJ1-2	ASSTPRRPYGYT
TRBV19	TRBD1	NA	TRBJ1-2	ASSPSGGGYGYT
TRBV2	TRBD1	NA	TRBJ2-1	ASTEVGTGGNLSYNEQF
TRBV6-4	NA	NA	TRBJ1-5	ASRDNSNQPQH
TRBV28	TRBD1	NA	TRBJ2-7	ASRGDRGTYEQY
TRBV18	TRBD2	NA	TRBJ2-7	ASSPAGLAIYEQY
TRBV2	NA	NA	TRBJ2-1	ASRSLARYNEQF
TRBV28	NA	NA	TRBJ2-7	ASSLLSSPTGRRYYEQY
TRBV9	NA	once	TRBJ2-1	ASSVDGLTGEQF
TRBV4-1	NA	once	TRBJ1-1	ASSQVFPEVSTYTEAF
TRBV28	NA	NA	TRBJ2-1	ASSDYEQF
TRBV9	NA	NA	TRBJ2-1	ASSVGDLGVSDEQF
TRBV5-1	TRBD2	NA	TRBJ2-2	ASKMRGDVSANTGELF
TRBV27	NA	NA	TRBJ1-5	ASSLRGRSNQPQH
TRBV5-4	NA	NA	TRBJ2-1	ASSLNQGMFYNEQF
TRBV6-1	NA	NA	TRBJ2-3	ASSEIGGTDTQY
TRBV21-1	NA	NA	TRBJ2-2	ASCGLAQTGELF
TRBV6-1	NA	once	TRBJ2-7	ASTRTGTEYEQY
TRBV5-1	NA	NA	TRBJ2-3	ASSRGLANTDTQY
TRBV5-6	NA	NA	TRBJ2-7	ASSFLRTVGSYEQY
TRBV5-4	NA	NA	TRBJ2-7	ASRSFGDSYEQY